The clone carrying this T cell receptor (beta chain) was seen a single time. The sample originates from a study of shared clonotypes between healthy human individuals. V dropped 4 bases and J dropped 7; count of bases not matched to a gene: 6. The CDR3 contains 13 residues. Per germline, CDR1 SGDLS and CDR2 YYNGEE. The assay was immunoSEQ multiplex PCR, and TCRdb's table has in-frame clones only and misses some. Of about 1.9 million clones in the sample, about 93% are singletons; the top ten hold 1.5% to 2%. Only CD45RO-negative cells positively selected for CCR7 counted as naive CD8 cells, so terminally differentiated effector memory CD45RA+ cells were excluded.

This sequence was found in a man aged 18 to 30 in good health. Some clones in this sample may be carry-over from other donors' samples. The source material was naive CD8+ T cells from PBMCs. V usage is TRBV9 and J usage is TRBJ2-7; TRBD2 aligns across 9 bases. The CDR3 region has the DNA TGTGCCAGCAGCTTGGGGACTAGCCCAGAGCAGTACTTC. It encodes CASSLGTSPEQYF.